Below are 31 T cell receptor beta chains sequenced from a single sample in a study of OX40 agonist ivuxolimab in advanced cancers. Repertoires were generated with immunoSEQ multiplex PCR, while TCRdb's copy carries only in-frame clones and drops some. The profile covers 45,000 to 65,000 clones, with around 90% appearing a single time and around 10% taken by the ten largest. The sample in question was CD4+ or CD8+ T cells sorted from blood, obtained in a trial of the OX40 agonist ivuxolimab. The receptors originated from an adult with an advanced solid tumor such as melanoma, head and neck, liver or kidney cancer.

The chain joins TRBV7-7 to TRBJ2-7; D is unresolved. Trimming removed 5 bases from V and 2 bases from J, with 10 bases in between. The CDR3 consists of 13 residues. The germline V gene has CDR1 SSHAT and CDR2 FNYEAQ (reference sequence). This chain's CDR3 is CASSQGPAYEQYF. CDR3 in DNA: TGTGCCAGCAGCCAAGGTCCTGCCTACGAGCAGTACTTC. The full variable domain, completed using reference TRBV7-7 and TRBJ2-7, is GAGVSQSPRYKVTKRGQDVTLRCDPISSHATLYWYQQALGQGPEFLTYFNYEAQPDKSGLPSDRFSAERPEGSISTLTIQRTEQRDSAMYRCASSQGPAYEQYFGPGTRLTVT.

The chain recombines TRBV9 with TRBJ2-1, with TRBD2 matching 8 bases. This CDR3 contains 16 residues. V shed 2 bases and J 4 bases; nucleotides not matched to a gene: 8. The germline V gene has CDR1 SGDLS and CDR2 YYNGEE. CDR3 protein: CASSVSGGGPYNEQFF. CDR3 bases: TGTGCCAGCAGCGTGAGCGGCGGGGGGCCTTACAATGAGCAGTTCTTC. Variable domain in full (rest from reference TRBV9 and TRBJ2-1): DSGVTQTPKHLITATGQRVTLRCSPRSGDLSVYWYQQSLDQGLQFLIQYYNGEERAKGNILERFSAQQFPDLHSELNLSSLELGDSALYFCASSVSGGGPYNEQFFGPGTRLTVL.

V usage is TRBV5-6 and J usage is TRBJ2-7; a possible D gene is TRBD1 (6 bases). The V end lost 2 bases, the J end lost 3 bases, and 21 bases lay between the germline ends. Germline V gene lookup returns CDR1 SGHDT and CDR2 YYEEEE. The CDR3 extends over 17 amino acids. This CDR3 is CASSFTSDRFLYYEQYV. In DNA form, the CDR3 reads TGTGCCAGCAGCTTTACTTCTGACAGGTTCCTTTACTACGAGCAGTACGTC.

As to this clone: The junction departs from the called germline gene at one end, perhaps through a read error. V usage is TRBV6-1 and J usage is TRBJ1-1, with no clear D. This CDR3 region has 14 residues. The germline V gene encodes CDR1 MNHNS and CDR2 SASEGT. CDR3 coding DNA: TGTGCCAGCACTGAACTAAATATGAACACTGAAGCTTTCTTT. Encoded protein: CASTELNMNTEAFF.

On this clone itself: This CDR3 is also generated by other DNA sequences in the sample. The chain is built from TRBV5-1 and TRBJ2-3, with 9 positions matching TRBD1. J gave up 4 bases and V 0 bases, and 0 bases lay outside the gene matches. Germline V gene data show CDR1 as SGHRS and CDR2 as YFSETQ. The CDR3 runs 14 residues. The CDR3 is CASSLGQGADTQYF. The CDR3 DNA is TGCGCCAGCAGCTTGGGACAGGGGGCAGATACGCAGTATTTT.

The rearrangement links TRBV11-2 to TRBJ1-1, with a weak D call TRBD1 (5 bases). Germline V lookup: CDR1 SGHAT, CDR2 FQNNGV. V gave up 3 bases and J gave up 1 base, with 15 bases separating them. The CDR3 has 16 amino acids. The CDR3 protein is CASSLGHPGGNTEAFF. As DNA, the CDR3 is TGTGCCAGCAGCTTGGGCCATCCGGGGGGGAACACTGAAGCTTTCTTT.

The chain has TRBV6-1 and TRBJ1-1; unclear D gene. V was pared by 2 bases and J by 3 bases, with 31 bases between. The length of the CDR3 is 21 residues. Germline V gene lookup returns CDR1 MNHNS and CDR2 SASEGT. For the CDR3, the DNA is TGTGCCAGCAGTGAACGGATTGATATGTTTGACAATTTTGGTGAGGACACTGAAGCTTTCTTT. This codes for CASSERIDMFDNFGEDTEAFF.

This sequence joins TRBV11-2 and TRBJ2-1; possible D gene TRBD1, 6 bases. This CDR3 region has 12 residues. Between the trimmed V and J ends, which lost 6 bases and 8 bases, there was a span of 11 bases. Germline CDR1 SGHAT, CDR2 FQNNGV. The CDR3 sequence is CASRQGLDEQFF. CDR3 sequence (DNA): TGTGCCAGCAGACAGGGTTTGGATGAGCAGTTCTTC.

This chain joins TRBV5-1 and TRBJ2-7; no firm D call. Germline assignment: CDR1 SGHRS and CDR2 YFSETQ. Trimming took off 0 bases at V and 2 bases at J, with 6 bases between the two ends. The CDR3 spans 13 residues. CDR3: CASSLEATYEQYF. DNA for the CDR3: TGCGCCAGCAGCTTGGAGGCCACCTACGAGCAGTACTTC.

V is TRBV5-4 and J is TRBJ2-7; D possibly matches TRBD1 or TRBD2 (5 bases each). The germline V and J ends were trimmed by 4 bases and 2 bases, with 16 bases remaining between them. The CDR3 extends over 15 amino acids. Germline CDR1 is SGHNT and CDR2 is YYREEE (reference sequence). The CDR3 reads CASSGDREAPYEQYF. CDR3 sequence (DNA): TGTGCCAGCAGCGGGGACCGGGAAGCTCCCTACGAGCAGTACTTC.

This chain uses TRBV5-4 with TRBJ1-6, with no clear D. V was clipped by 1 base and J by 0 bases, with 5 bases between them. This CDR3 comprises 15 residues. The V gene's germline CDR1 is SGHNT and CDR2 YYREEE (reference sequence). The CDR3 is CASSLLGSYNSPLHF. CDR3 DNA: TGTGCCAGCAGCTTGCTAGGCTCCTATAATTCACCCCTCCACTTT.

This chain joins TRBV9 and TRBJ1-1; D call uncertain. Germline CDR1 SGDLS, CDR2 YYNGEE. The V end was cut by 0 bases, the J end by 5 bases, with 11 bases between. This CDR3 region has 14 residues. CDR3 sequence reads: CASSVGVEGTEAFF. CDR3 sequence (DNA): TGTGCCAGCAGCGTAGGGGTGGAGGGTACTGAAGCTTTCTTT. Based on the CDR3 plus reference TRBV9 and TRBJ1-1, the full variable domain is DSGVTQTPKHLITATGQRVTLRCSPRSGDLSVYWYQQSLDQGLQFLIQYYNGEERAKGNILERFSAQQFPDLHSELNLSSLELGDSALYFCASSVGVEGTEAFFGQGTRLTVV.

The V call is TRBV6-5, the J call TRBJ1-1; D remains unclear. Germline-derived CDR1 and CDR2 are MNHEY and SVGAGI. V lost 2 bases and J 7 bases, leaving 11 bases between the germline ends. This CDR3 has 13 residues. CDR3 sequence (DNA): TGTGCCAGCAGTTACGGGTTGGCAGATGAAGCTTTCTTT. It encodes CASSYGLADEAFF.

The V and J genes are TRBV11-2 and TRBJ2-3; 10 bases fit TRBD2. This CDR3 is built from 15 residues. Germline V CDR1 and CDR2: SGHAT, FQNNGV. Germline trimming cut 3 bases from V and 7 bases from J; bases unmatched to any gene: 7. The chain's CDR3 is CASSLSGGAEYTQYF. CDR3 DNA sequence: TGTGCCAGCAGCTTGAGCGGGGGGGCCGAATATACGCAGTATTTT.

The chain is built from TRBV29-1 and TRBJ1-1; D gene ambiguous. The CDR3 spans 12 residues. V dropped 4 bases and J dropped 4 bases, with 10 bases sitting between them. From germline, CDR1 is SQVTM and CDR2 ANQGSEA. In DNA, the CDR3 is TGCAGCGTTGGGGCGGGGTTCACTGAAGCTTTCTTT. It codes for CSVGAGFTEAFF.

The V and J genes are TRBV19 and TRBJ1-6; D unclear. The CDR3 sequence is 14 residues long. Germline V gene sequence: CDR1 LNHDA, CDR2 SQIVND (reference sequence). Deletions cut 6 bases from V and 5 bases from J, with 11 bases between. DNA for the CDR3: TGTGCCAGTAGACAGAGTCTTCATAATTCACCCCTCCACTTT. Its translation: CASRQSLHNSPLHF.

The gene calls are TRBV28 and TRBJ1-5; the D is unclear. The CDR3 spans 14 residues. Germline V CDR1 and CDR2: MDHEN, SYDVKM. Deletions cut 7 bases from V and 2 bases from J, with 12 bases between. CDR3: CASKLPRGNQPQHF. CDR3 DNA: TGTGCCAGCAAACTCCCCCGGGGCAATCAGCCCCAGCATTTT.

V and J are TRBV29-1 and TRBJ2-1; the D is unclear. Trimming removed 2 bases at V and 6 bases at J, with 17 bases between. The CDR3 is 15 residues long. Germline V lookup: CDR1 SQVTM, CDR2 ANQGSEA. This chain's CDR3 is CSVERSRSLTNEQFF. CDR3 sequence (DNA): TGCAGCGTTGAACGTAGTCGGTCCCTCACCAATGAGCAGTTCTTC.

The chain uses TRBV15 and TRBJ2-7, with 7 bases matching TRBD2. V lost 5 bases to trimming and J lost 3 bases; unmatched junction nucleotides: 10. The CDR3 extends over 15 amino acids. Germline CDR1 LNHNV, CDR2 YYDKDF (reference sequence). This chain's CDR3 is CATSGSGISRYEQYF. CDR3 nucleotides: TGTGCCACCAGCGGCAGCGGGATAAGCCGCTACGAGCAGTACTTC.

The chain employs TRBV2 and TRBJ1-2; a weak D match, TRBD1 (6 bases). Germline V gene lookup returns CDR1 SNHLY and CDR2 FYNNEI. The CDR3 sequence is 14 residues long. Trimming took 6 bases from V and 4 from J, leaving 15 bases between them. CDR3 in amino acids: CASSPDGGAYGYTF. In DNA, the CDR3 is TGTGCCAGCAGCCCAGACGGGGGCGCCTATGGCTACACCTTC.

V and J are TRBV15 and TRBJ2-5; no reliable D call. V lost 0 bases, J lost 3 bases, and 8 bases lay in between. The CDR3 runs 14 residues. Germline CDR1 LNHNV, CDR2 YYDKDF (reference sequence). The CDR3 DNA follows: TGTGCCACCAGCAGAGATCTTGGCGAAGAGACCCAGTACTTC. As protein: CATSRDLGEETQYF. Full variable domain (rest looked up from reference TRBV15 and TRBJ2-5): DAMVIQNPRYQVTQFGKPVTLSCSQTLNHNVMYWYQQKSSQAPKLLFHYYDKDFNNEADTPDNFQSRRPNTSFCFLDIRSPGLGDTAMYLCATSRDLGEETQYFGPGTRLLVL.

The rearrangement joins TRBV4-1 to TRBJ1-2, with D perhaps matching TRBD1 (6 bases). V dropped 2 bases and J dropped 6 bases, with 19 bases sitting between them. Per germline, CDR1 MGHRA and CDR2 YSYEKL. The CDR3 is 16 amino acids. CDR3 loop: CASSQLSSGGLDGYTF. For the CDR3, the DNA is TGCGCCAGCAGCCAACTCTCAAGCGGGGGCTTAGATGGCTACACCTTC.

This clone was recorded only once. The J gene is TRBJ1-1, the V gene TRBV9; 7 bases line up with TRBD1. V shed 0 bases and J 0 bases; nucleotides not matched to a gene: 11. The CDR3 loop spans 18 amino acids. Germline loops: CDR1 SGDLS, CDR2 YYNGEE. The CDR3 region is CASSVARDSLSMNTEAFF. CDR3 DNA: TGTGCCAGCAGCGTAGCTAGGGACAGCCTCTCCATGAACACTGAAGCTTTCTTT.

The J gene is TRBJ2-3, the V gene TRBV2, with unresolved D. The germline gives CDR1 SNHLY, CDR2 FYNNEI. V lost 2 bases and J lost 2, with 5 bases in between. The CDR3 runs to 13 residues. CDR3 in DNA: TGTGCCAGCAGTGAACACCACACAGATACGCAGTATTTT. Encoded protein: CASSEHHTDTQYF.

The chain uses TRBV7-9 and TRBJ2-1; weak D call: TRBD2 (5 bases). The V end lost 8 bases, the J end lost 4 bases, and 9 bases lay between the germline ends. CDR1 is SEHNR and CDR2 is FQNEAQ in the germline V gene (reference sequence). The CDR3 consists of 12 residues. CDR3 nucleotides: TGTGCCAGCGGGAGAGAGTACAATGAGCAGTTCTTC. It codes for CASGREYNEQFF. Looking up the rest from reference TRBV7-9 and TRBJ2-1 gives the full variable domain: DTGVSQNPRHKITKRGQNVTFRCDPISEHNRLYWYRQTLGQGPEFLTYFQNEAQLEKSRLLSDRFSAERPKGSFSTLEIQRTEQGDSAMYLCASGREYNEQFFGPGTRLTVL.

This clone was counted between two and nine times. The chain is built from TRBV6-5 and TRBJ2-1; possible D gene TRBD2, 5 bases. V lost 5 bases to trimming and J lost 3 bases, with 14 bases between them. The CDR3 is made up of 15 amino acids. Germline CDR1 is MNHEY and CDR2 is SVGAGI. The CDR3 loop is CASSIDQAVYNEQFF. The CDR3, as DNA: TGTGCCAGCAGTATAGACCAAGCGGTCTACAATGAGCAGTTCTTC.

The chain has TRBV6-5 and TRBJ2-5, with D uncertain. The CDR3 sequence is 14 residues long. V gave up 1 base and J gave up 2 bases, with 8 bases separating them. Germline V gives CDR1 MNHEY, CDR2 SVGAGI. The CDR3 nucleotides read TGTGCCAGCAGTTACTTGGGGTATCAAGAGACCCAGTACTTC. Amino acid sequence: CASSYLGYQETQYF.

This clone has a single count. The J gene is TRBJ2-2, the V gene TRBV10-1; 11 bases match TRBD1. Germline CDR1 is WNHNN and CDR2 is SYGVQD (reference sequence). The CDR3 runs to 16 residues. The V segment lost 2 bases and the J segment 5 bases; nucleotides outside the gene matches: 4. CDR3: CASSEPGQGVTGELFF. CDR3 bases: TGCGCCAGCAGTGAGCCGGGACAGGGGGTTACCGGGGAGCTGTTTTTT.

The gene calls are TRBV5-8 and TRBJ2-1; maybe TRBD2 (5 bases). Germline CDR1 and CDR2: SGHTS and YDEGEE. This CDR3 comprises 13 residues. V was shortened by 4 bases and J by 8 bases, with 13 bases between the two germline ends. Here the CDR3 reads CASSPRAVDEQFF. The CDR3 bases are TGTGCCAGCAGCCCCCGAGCGGTGGATGAGCAGTTCTTC.

This chain connects TRBV27 to TRBJ2-1; 7 bases fit TRBD1. CDR3 size: 14 residues. Germline lookup yields CDR1 MNHEY and CDR2 SMNVEV (reference sequence). V gave up 6 bases and J gave up 6 bases; unmatched junction bases: 8. CDR3 sequence: CASSAGTEVNEQFF. CDR3 nucleotide sequence: TGTGCCAGCAGCGCCGGGACAGAAGTCAATGAGCAGTTCTTC.

The V and J genes are TRBV6-1 and TRBJ2-7, with D possibly TRBD2 on 5 matching bases. This CDR3 is built from 15 residues. Trimming cost V 1 base and J 4 bases, with 14 bases left between them. Germline loops: CDR1 MNHNS, CDR2 SASEGT. In DNA, the CDR3 is TGTGCCAGCAGTGAAGGTCCGGCCGGGGAATACGAGCAGTACGTC. Translating gives CASSEGPAGEYEQYV.